This record concerns one TCR beta chain sequence. The data belong to a study of shared T cell receptors in the human thymus. The assay was immunoSEQ multiplex PCR, and TCRdb's table has in-frame clones only and misses some. This table has about 500,000 clones, 75% to 85% appearing once. The CDR3 extends over 14 amino acids. V gave up 4 bases and J gave up 4 bases; unmatched junction bases: 9. Germline V gives CDR1 GTSNPN, CDR2 SVGIG (reference sequence). This sample also appeared in a second study, on human thymus T cells. Per that study: Donation came from healthy Finnish infants having corrective surgery for congenital heart defects. Corrective heart surgery yielded the resections from which the thymus tissue came. Use of V and J genes seemed skewed within the thymic and blood repertoires. Among unrelated individuals, related research reported thymic repertoires that overlapped highly.

The TCR originated in a boy under two years old with a congenital heart defect. V usage is TRBV30 and J usage is TRBJ2-7; 8 bases align to TRBD2. Specimen: thymocytes. Here the CDR3 reads CAWTPQRGSYEQYF. CDR3 bases: TGTGCCTGGACCCCCCAGCGGGGGTCTTACGAGCAGTACTTC.